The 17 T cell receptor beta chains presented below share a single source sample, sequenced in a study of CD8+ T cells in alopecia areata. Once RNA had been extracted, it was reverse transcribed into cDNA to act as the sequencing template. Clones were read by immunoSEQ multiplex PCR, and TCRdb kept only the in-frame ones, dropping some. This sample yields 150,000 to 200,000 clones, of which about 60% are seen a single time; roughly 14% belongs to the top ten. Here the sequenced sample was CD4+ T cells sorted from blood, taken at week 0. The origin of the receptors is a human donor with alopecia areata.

CDR3 DNA sequence: TGCAGCGTTGGGTGGTCGAACACTGAAGCTTTCTTT. This translates into CSVGWSNTEAFF. The chain is built from TRBV29-1 and TRBJ1-1; D ambiguous. This CDR3 is built from 12 residues. V was clipped by 4 bases and J by 1 base, with 7 bases between them. The germline V gene encodes CDR1 SQVTM and CDR2 ANQGSEA.

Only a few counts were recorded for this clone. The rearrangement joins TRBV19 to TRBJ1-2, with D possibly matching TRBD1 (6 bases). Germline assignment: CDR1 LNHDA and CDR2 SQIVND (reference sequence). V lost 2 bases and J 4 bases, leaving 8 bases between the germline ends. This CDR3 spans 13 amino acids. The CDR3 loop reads CASSIPGVYGYTF. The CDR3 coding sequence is TGTGCCAGTAGTATACCAGGGGTCTATGGCTACACCTTC.

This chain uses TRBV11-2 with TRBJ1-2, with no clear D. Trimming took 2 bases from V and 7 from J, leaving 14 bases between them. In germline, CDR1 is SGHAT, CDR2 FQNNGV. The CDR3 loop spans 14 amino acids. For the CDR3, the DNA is TGTGCCAGCAGCTTATCCCCTGTGGGAGGTGGCTACACCTTC. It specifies CASSLSPVGGGYTF.

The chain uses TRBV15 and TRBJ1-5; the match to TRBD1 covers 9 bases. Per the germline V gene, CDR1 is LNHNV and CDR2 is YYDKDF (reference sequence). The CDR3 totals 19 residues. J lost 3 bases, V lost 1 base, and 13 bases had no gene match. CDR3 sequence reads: CATSRGRGQGIPYNQPQHF. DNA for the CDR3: TGTGCCACCAGCAGAGGCCGGGGACAGGGCATACCTTACAATCAGCCCCAGCATTTT.

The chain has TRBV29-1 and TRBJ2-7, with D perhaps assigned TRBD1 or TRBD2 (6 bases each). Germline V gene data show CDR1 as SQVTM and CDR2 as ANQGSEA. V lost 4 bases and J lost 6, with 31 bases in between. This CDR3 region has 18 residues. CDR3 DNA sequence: TGCAGCGTTGGGGGGGCTGGACAGCCACCCCGACGATCGCGCGAGCAGTACTTC. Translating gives CSVGGAGQPPRRSREQYF.

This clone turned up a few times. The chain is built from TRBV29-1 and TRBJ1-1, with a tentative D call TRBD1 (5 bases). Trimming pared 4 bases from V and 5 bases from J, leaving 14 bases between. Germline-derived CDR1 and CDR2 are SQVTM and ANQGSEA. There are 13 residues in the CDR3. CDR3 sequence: CSVVWGRGTEAFF. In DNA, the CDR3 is TGCAGCGTTGTGTGGGGCCGAGGGACTGAAGCTTTCTTT.

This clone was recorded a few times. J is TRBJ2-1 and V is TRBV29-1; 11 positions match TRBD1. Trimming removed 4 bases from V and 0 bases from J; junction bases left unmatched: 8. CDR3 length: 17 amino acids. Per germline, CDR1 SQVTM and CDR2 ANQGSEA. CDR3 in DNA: TGCAGCGTTGTTGGACAGGGGGCATATAGCTCCTACAATGAGCAGTTCTTC. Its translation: CSVVGQGAYSSYNEQFF.

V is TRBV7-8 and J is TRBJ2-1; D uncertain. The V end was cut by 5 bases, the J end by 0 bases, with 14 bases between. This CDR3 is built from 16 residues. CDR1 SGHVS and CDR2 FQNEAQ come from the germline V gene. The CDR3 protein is CASSIDLIFSYNEQFF. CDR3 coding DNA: TGTGCCAGCAGCATTGACCTGATTTTCTCCTACAATGAGCAGTTCTTC.

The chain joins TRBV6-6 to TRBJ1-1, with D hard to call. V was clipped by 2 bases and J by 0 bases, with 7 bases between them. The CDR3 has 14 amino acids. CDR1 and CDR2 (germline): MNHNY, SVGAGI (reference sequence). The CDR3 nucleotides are TGTGCCAGCAGTTACGGGGATTTGAACACTGAAGCTTTCTTT. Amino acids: CASSYGDLNTEAFF.

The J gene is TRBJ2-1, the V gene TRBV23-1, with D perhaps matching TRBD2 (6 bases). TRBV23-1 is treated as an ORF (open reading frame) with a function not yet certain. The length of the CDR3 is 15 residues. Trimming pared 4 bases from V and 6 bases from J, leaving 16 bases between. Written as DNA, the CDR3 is TGCGCCAGCAGTCGAGGGACTCCTAAAGGCAATGAGCAGTTCTTC. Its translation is CASSRGTPKGNEQFF.

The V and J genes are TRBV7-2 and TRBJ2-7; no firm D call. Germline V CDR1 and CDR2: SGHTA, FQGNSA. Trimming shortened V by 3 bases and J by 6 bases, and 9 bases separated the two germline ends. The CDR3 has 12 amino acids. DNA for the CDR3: TGTGCCAGCAGCTTCCCCCCGCTCGAGCAGTACTTC. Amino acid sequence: CASSFPPLEQYF. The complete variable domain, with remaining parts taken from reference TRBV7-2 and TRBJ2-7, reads GAGVSQSPSNKVTEKGKDVELRCDPISGHTALYWYRQSLGQGLEFLIYFQGNSAPDKSGLPSDRFSAERTGGSVSTLTIQRTQQEDSAVYLCASSFPPLEQYFGPGTRLTVT.

CDR3 sequence (DNA): TGTGCCAGCAGCCACGGAAAGGACACAGATACGCAGTATTTT. Its protein is CASSHGKDTDTQYF. The chain combines TRBV4-2 with TRBJ2-3, with D uncertain. Between the trimmed V and J ends, which lost 3 bases and 2 bases, there was a span of 9 bases. Germline CDR1 reads LGHNA; CDR2 reads YNFKEQ. This CDR3 has 14 residues.

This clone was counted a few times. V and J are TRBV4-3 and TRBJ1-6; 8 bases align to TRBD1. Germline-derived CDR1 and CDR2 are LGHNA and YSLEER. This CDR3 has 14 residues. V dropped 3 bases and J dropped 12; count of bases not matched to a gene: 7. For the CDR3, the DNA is TGCGCCAGCAGCCACACGGACAGGGACGGACCCCTCCACTTT. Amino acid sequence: CASSHTDRDGPLHF.

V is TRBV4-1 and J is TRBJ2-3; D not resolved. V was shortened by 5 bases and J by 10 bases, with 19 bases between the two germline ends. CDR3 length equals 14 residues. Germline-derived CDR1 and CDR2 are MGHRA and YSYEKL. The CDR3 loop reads CASSLEGNSRSQYF. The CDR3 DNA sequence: TGCGCCAGCAGCTTAGAAGGGAACTCTCGATCGCAGTATTTT.

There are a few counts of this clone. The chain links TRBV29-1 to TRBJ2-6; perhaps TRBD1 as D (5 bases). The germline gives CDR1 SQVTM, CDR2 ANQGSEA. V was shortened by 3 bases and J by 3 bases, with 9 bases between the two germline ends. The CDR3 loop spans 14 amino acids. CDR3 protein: CSVEKGDGANVLTF. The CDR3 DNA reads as TGCAGCGTTGAGAAAGGGGATGGGGCCAACGTCCTGACTTTC.

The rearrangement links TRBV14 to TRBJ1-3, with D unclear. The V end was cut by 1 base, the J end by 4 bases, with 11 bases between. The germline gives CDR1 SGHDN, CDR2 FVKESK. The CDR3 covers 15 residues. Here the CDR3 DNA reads TGTGCCAGCAGCCAAGCTCGGTATTTCGGAAACACCATATATTTT. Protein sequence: CASSQARYFGNTIYF.

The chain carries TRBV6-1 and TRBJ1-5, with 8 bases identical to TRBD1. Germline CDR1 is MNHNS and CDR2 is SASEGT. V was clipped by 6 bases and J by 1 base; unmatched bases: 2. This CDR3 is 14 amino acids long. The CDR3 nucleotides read TGTGCCAGCAGCGGACAGGGCAGCAATCAGCCCCAGCATTTT. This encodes CASSGQGSNQPQHF.